A selection of T cell receptor beta chains follows, all from one sample in a study of control samples from healthy donors and cancer patients. The data were produced by immunoSEQ multiplex PCR, yet TCRdb's version contains in-frame clones alone and is incomplete. The table shows tens of thousands of clones, with around 91% occurring only once. The material sequenced was PBMCs. Source of these receptors: a man between 60 and 75 years old with colorectal cancer. CDR3s include the opening cysteine and the closing phenylalanine or tryptophan. Fields, in order: clone size, V gene, D gene, J gene, CDR3 length, CDR3 DNA, CDR3 protein. D genes are given only for firm matches. A row's size may be missing; if present it is once, few, many or a size class.

NA,TRBV7-3,NA,TRBJ2-5,13,TGTGCCAGCAGCTTAGTTGGGGGTCAGACCCAGTACTTC,CASSLVGGQTQYF
few,TRBV11-2,NA,TRBJ2-7,14,TGTGCCAGCAGCTTCTTCCTTGGGACCTACGAGCAGTACTTC,CASSFFLGTYEQYF
NA,TRBV7-2,NA,TRBJ1-2,14,TGTGCCAGCAGCTTCGGCGGATACGTCTATGGCTACACCTTC,CASSFGGYVYGYTF
NA,TRBV5-1,NA,TRBJ2-1,13,TGCGCCAGCGGACGGGGAGTGTACAATGAGCAGTTCTTC,CASGRGVYNEQFF
once,TRBV2,NA,TRBJ1-2,13,TGTGCCAGCAGTGAACTACTTCCGTATGGCTACACCTTC,CASSELLPYGYTF
once,TRBV5-6,NA,TRBJ2-2,16,TGTGCCAGCAGCTTGGCGGGCAACCTAAACACCGGGGAGCTGTTTTTT,CASSLAGNLNTGELFF
NA,TRBV10-2,NA,TRBJ1-1,13,TGCGCCAGTGGGGATCGGGCAGGGACTGAAGCTTTCTTT,CASGDRAGTEAFF
once,TRBV6-1,NA,TRBJ2-1,11,TGTGCCAGCAGTGAAAAGGCCAGACAGTTCTTC,CASSEKARQFF
NA,TRBV5-1,TRBD1,TRBJ2-5,14,TGCGCCAGCAGCGACGGGACAGCCCAAGAGACCCAGTACTTC,CASSDGTAQETQYF
once,TRBV3-1/TRBV3-2,TRBD1,TRBJ2-1,15,TGTGCCAGCAGCCAGCGCGCGACAGGGGGTAGTGAGCAGTTCTTC,CASSQRATGGSEQFF
NA,TRBV14,NA,TRBJ1-2,13,TGTGCCAGCAGCCCCTTTGATGGCAGCCTACAAGTCTTC,CASSPFDGSLQVF
NA,TRBV10-1,NA,TRBJ2-5,13,TGCGCCAGCAGTCCAGGCTCCCTCGAGACCCAGTACTTC,CASSPGSLETQYF
NA,TRBV3-1/TRBV3-2,NA,TRBJ2-3,15,TGTGCCAGCAGCCAAGAAGGAAATAGTGGGGATACGCAGTATTTT,CASSQEGNSGDTQYF
NA,TRBV7-9,TRBD1,TRBJ2-7,14,TGTGCCAGCAGCATAAGACAGGGGGCCTACGAGCAGTACTTC,CASSIRQGAYEQYF
NA,TRBV29-1,NA,TRBJ2-7,13,TGCAGCGTGCAAATGGACGCCAGCTACGAGCAGTACTTC,CSVQMDASYEQYF
NA,TRBV23-1,TRBD1,TRBJ2-1,17,TGCGCCAGCAGTCCCCCCCCCAAAGGACAGGGGCGGAATGAGCAGTTCTTC,CASSPPPKGQGRNEQFF
NA,TRBV7-3,TRBD2,TRBJ2-3,16,TGTGCCAGCAGCTTACTACTAGCGGGGGGAGCAGATACGCAGTATTTT,CASSLLLAGGADTQYF
NA,TRBV3-1/TRBV3-2,TRBD2,TRBJ2-7,14,TGTGCCAGCAGCCAAGATGTAGCGGGGGGTTTACAGTACTTC,CASSQDVAGGLQYF
NA,TRBV5-1,NA,TRBJ2-5,15,TGCGCCAGCAGCTTGGAGGGCAGGGTCCAAGAGACCCAGTACTTC,CASSLEGRVQETQYF
NA,TRBV12-3/TRBV12-4,NA,TRBJ2-2,13,TGTGCCGCTAGCCGCGGGGTCACCGGGGAGCTGTTTTTT,CAASRGVTGELFF
few,TRBV9,NA,TRBJ2-2,13,TGTGCCAGCAGCGTACGGGACTCCGGGGAGCTGTTTTTT,CASSVRDSGELFF
NA,TRBV2,NA,TRBJ2-7,11,TGTGCCAGCAGTGAAGCGCTGGAGCAGTACTTC,CASSEALEQYF
NA,TRBV6-2/TRBV6-3,NA,TRBJ1-5,15,TGTGCCAGCAGTTACTACGGAAATAGCAATCAGCCCCAGCATTTT,CASSYYGNSNQPQHF
NA,TRBV4-1,TRBD1,TRBJ1-3,16,TGCGCCAGCAGCCAAGATAGGGGACAGGGGCTAAACACCATATATTTT,CASSQDRGQGLNTIYF
once,TRBV21-1,NA,TRBJ2-2,16,TGTGCCAGCAGCCCTTTGGACAGGGAGAACACCGGGGAGCTGTTTTTT,CASSPLDRENTGELFF
NA,TRBV2,NA,TRBJ1-4,13,TGTGCCACTAAACGGTTGGAATATGAAAAACTGTTTTTT,CATKRLEYEKLFF
NA,TRBV2,NA,TRBJ1-2,14,TGTGCCAGCAGTGTTGGTGGAATTCGGTATGGCTACACCTTC,CASSVGGIRYGYTF
NA,TRBV25-1,TRBD1,TRBJ2-1,15,TGTGCCACCTCTCTCTCCGGGACAGGATACAATGAGCAGTTCTTC,CATSLSGTGYNEQFF
NA,TRBV10-3,TRBD1,TRBJ1-1,15,TGTGCCATCAGTCAAGCCGGGACAGGGGAAGCTGAAGCTTTCTTT,CAISQAGTGEAEAFF
NA,TRBV28,NA,TRBJ1-3,13,TGTGCCAGCAGCTTCTTCTCTGGAAACACCATATATTTT,CASSFFSGNTIYF
NA,TRBV5-4,NA,TRBJ1-4,14,TGTGCCAGCAGCGGGGGCACAACTAATGAAAAACTGTTTTTT,CASSGGTTNEKLFF
NA,TRBV29-1,TRBD2,TRBJ2-3,14,TGCAGCGTTGGAGGGCTAGCGGGCACAGATACGCAGTATTTT,CSVGGLAGTDTQYF
NA,TRBV4-2,TRBD1,TRBJ2-5,14,TGTGCCAGCAGCCAACCGACAGGGCCTAGGACCCAGTACTTC,CASSQPTGPRTQYF
NA,TRBV7-8,NA,TRBJ2-5,14,TGTGCCAGCAGCTTAGTAACGGCAGGGAAGACCCAGTACTTC,CASSLVTAGKTQYF
NA,TRBV19,TRBD2,TRBJ2-5,14,TGTGCCAGTAGTACAGCGGGGGGCCTGGAGACCCAGTACTTC,CASSTAGGLETQYF
NA,TRBV11-2,NA,TRBJ1-2,15,TGTGCCAGCAGCGACCGCCGTGGTAGAACCTATGGCTACACCTTC,CASSDRRGRTYGYTF
NA,TRBV5-1,TRBD2,TRBJ2-7,14,TGCGCCAGCAGCTCGGGACTAGAAATCTACGAGCAGTACTTC,CASSSGLEIYEQYF
NA,TRBV4-3,NA,TRBJ1-6,15,TGCGCCAGCAGCCAAGAAGCCAGGCCGGATTCACCCCTCCACTTT,CASSQEARPDSPLHF
NA,TRBV5-1,NA,TRBJ2-3,15,TGCGCCAGCAGCCTGAGAGGGGGGTGGTCAGATACGCAGTATTTT,CASSLRGGWSDTQYF
NA,TRBV11-3,TRBD2,TRBJ2-1,14,TGTGCCACACGCCGGGGGGAGACCACCAATGAGCAGTTCTTC,CATRRGETTNEQFF
NA,TRBV5-1,NA,TRBJ1-2,18,TGCGCCAGCAGCTCGAAGGGGGGTTCCGGGACCGATTATTATGGCTACACCTTC,CASSSKGGSGTDYYGYTF